This record concerns one T cell receptor beta chain sequence. A read error may account for a junction end that differs from germline. Reverse transcription of all isolated RNA meant that expressed TCRB transcripts were sequenced. Generated by immunoSEQ multiplex PCR, the TCRdb table keeps only in-frame clones and is missing some. The sample records hundreds of thousands of clones, 10% to 15% being singletons. Germline V gene lookup returns CDR1 SSHAT and CDR2 FNYEAQ (reference sequence). The CDR3 sequence is 12 residues long. This sample is part of a study of beta chain features in type 1 diabetes. Sequencing used naive CD4+ T cells from blood. The origin of this receptor is a man younger than 35 in good health. The genes are TRBV7-7 and TRBJ2-1; unclear D gene. CDR3 loop: CASSRLYNEQFF. For the CDR3, the DNA is TGTGCTAGCAGCCGTCTGTACAATGAGCAGTTCTTC. Using reference TRBV7-7 and TRBJ2-1 for the parts outside the CDR3, the full variable domain is GAGVSQSPRYKVTKRGQDVTLRCDPISSHATLYWYQQALGQGPEFLTYFNYEAQPDKSGLPSDRFSAERPEGSISTLTIQRTEQRDSAMYRCASSRLYNEQFFGPGTRLTVL.